The entry below describes one T cell receptor (beta chain). Looked up from germline, CDR1 is MNHNS and CDR2 is SASEGT. The CDR3 consists of 14 residues. Trimming shortened V by 2 bases and J by 4 bases, and 11 bases separated the two germline ends. PCR involved 60 Vbeta and 13 Jbeta primers. Here immunoSEQ multiplex PCR was the method, and the copy in TCRdb shows in-frame clones only, minus some. The sample has under 170,000 clones; approximately 60% are singletons. This specimen belongs to a study of cytomegalovirus exposure and HLA in healthy donors. The TCR sequence derives from a woman aged 60 to 75 in good health and CMV-seropositive. The chain employs TRBV6-1 and TRBJ1-1; a possible D gene is TRBD1 (6 bases). Material for sequencing was PBMCs. The CDR3 DNA reads TGTGCCAGCAGTGAAACTGGGGGCGGCACTGAAGCTTTCTTT. This codes for CASSETGGGTEAFF.